This T cell receptor beta chain came from a study of graft-versus-host responses after intestinal transplantation. Study details: Each recipient received anti-thymocyte globulin induction, then tacrolimus and steroids for 2 to 3 years.

Assay used: immunoSEQ multiplex PCR; TCRdb lists only in-frame clones, some missing. The sample holds about 97,000 clones, 80% to 95% seen once. The sequence was collected from a human patient who received an intestinal transplant, so some T cells may come from the graft donor. The material was PBMCs, obtained approximately 420 days after intestinal transplant.

The DNA of the CDR3 is TGTGCCAGCAGCTTATCTCTAGGGACAGGGGGCTCCTACGAGCAGTACTTC. Residues: CASSLSLGTGGSYEQYF. V usage is TRBV7-2 and J usage is TRBJ2-7, with 11 bases aligning to TRBD1. This CDR3 spans 17 amino acids. V lost 2 bases and J lost 0; bases outside the gene matches: 6. The germline V gene has CDR1 SGHTA and CDR2 FQGNSA.